The 26 T cell receptor beta chains below come from one sample, sequenced in a study of memory CD4+ T cells and cytomegalovirus serostatus. The sort gate was single viable CD3+CD4+CD8-CD45RO+ cells for memory CD4+ T cells. Clones were read by immunoSEQ multiplex PCR, and TCRdb kept only the in-frame ones, dropping some. The table records roughly 50,000 clones, around 78% of them present only once. Material: memory CD4+ T cells from blood. The source of these receptors is an adult in good health and CMV-seronegative.

This chain joins TRBV27 and TRBJ2-7; 7 nucleotides agree with TRBD1. Germline values: CDR1 MNHEY, CDR2 SMNVEV (reference sequence). The CDR3 runs 14 residues. Germline trimming cut 3 bases from V and 3 bases from J; bases unmatched to any gene: 5. CDR3 in amino acids: CASSFSTGNYEQYF. As DNA, the CDR3 is TGTGCCAGCAGTTTCTCGACAGGGAACTACGAGCAGTACTTC.

The chain employs TRBV27 and TRBJ1-4; the D gene is possibly TRBD1 (5 bases). V was shortened by 10 bases and J by 2 bases, with 14 bases between the two germline ends. The CDR3 is 14 amino acids. CDR1 MNHEY and CDR2 SMNVEV come from the germline V gene (reference sequence). The CDR3 here is CATGFAGTNEKLFF. CDR3 nucleotide sequence: TGTGCCACAGGGTTTGCGGGGACTAATGAAAAACTGTTTTTT.

The chain carries TRBV7-2 and TRBJ1-6; D remains unclear. The CDR3 sequence is 14 residues long. From germline, CDR1 is SGHTA and CDR2 FQGNSA. Trimming took 7 bases from V and 8 from J, leaving 15 bases between them. Here the CDR3 reads CASTLFGRDSPLHF. Written as DNA, the CDR3 is TGTGCCAGCACCCTATTCGGGAGGGATTCACCCCTCCACTTT. The full variable domain, its missing parts supplied by reference TRBV7-2 and TRBJ1-6, is GAGVSQSPSNKVTEKGKDVELRCDPISGHTALYWYRQSLGQGLEFLIYFQGNSAPDKSGLPSDRFSAERTGGSVSTLTIQRTQQEDSAVYLCASTLFGRDSPLHFGNGTRLTVT.

The chain recombines TRBV25-1 with TRBJ1-1; the D gene is possibly TRBD1 (5 bases). Trimming pared 7 bases from V and 7 bases from J, leaving 13 bases between. Germline CDR1 and CDR2: MGHDK and SYGVNS. The length of the CDR3 is 12 residues. The CDR3, as DNA: TGTGCCAGCACTAGCCGGGGGGGTGAAGCTTTCTTT. Amino acid sequence: CASTSRGGEAFF.

In its sample, this clone was seen a few times. V usage is TRBV6-5 and J usage is TRBJ1-6; possible D gene TRBD1, 6 bases. The V end was cut by 2 bases, the J end by 8 bases, with 13 bases between. Germline-derived CDR1 and CDR2 are MNHEY and SVGAGI. This CDR3 contains 15 residues. In nucleotides, the CDR3 is TGTGCCAGCAGTTACAGCCAGGGGATGGATTCACCCCTCCACTTT. It is translated as CASSYSQGMDSPLHF.

This clone has only a few counts. The V call is TRBV5-6, the J call TRBJ1-3; the D is unclear. The germline CDR1 and CDR2 sequences are SGHDT and YYEEEE. This CDR3 contains 16 residues. V was shortened by 4 bases and J by 2 bases, with 16 bases between the two germline ends. The CDR3 spells CASSLPSASAGNTIYF. CDR3 nucleotides: TGTGCCAGCAGCCTCCCATCAGCATCAGCTGGAAACACCATATATTTT.

CDR3 in DNA: TGTGCCAGCAGTGAAGCGTACGCCCATGGCTACAATGAGCAGTTCTTC. This sequence encodes CASSEAYAHGYNEQFF. This chain connects TRBV2 to TRBJ2-1; D is unclear. Germline lookup yields CDR1 SNHLY and CDR2 FYNNEI. This CDR3 comprises 16 residues. Trimming removed 0 bases from V and 3 bases from J, with 12 bases in between.

The J gene is TRBJ1-4, the V gene TRBV6-6; no clear D gene. The V end lost 4 bases, the J end lost 0 bases, and 6 bases lay between the germline ends. This CDR3 comprises 14 residues. The germline CDR1 and CDR2 sequences are MNHNY and SVGAGI (reference sequence). CDR3 nucleotides: TGTGCCAGCAGTTCTCTTGCAACTAATGAAAAACTGTTTTTT. Its translation: CASSSLATNEKLFF.

The V call is TRBV7-2, the J call TRBJ2-3, with TRBD2 matching 9 bases. V trimming: 4 bases; J trimming: 0 bases; junction bases outside the gene matches: 8. The CDR3 consists of 17 residues. Germline CDR1 and CDR2: SGHTA and FQGNSA. CDR3 coding DNA: TGTGCCAGCAGCTACGGACTAGCGAGGACTAGCACAGATACGCAGTATTTT. This encodes CASSYGLARTSTDTQYF.

The chain employs TRBV2 and TRBJ2-3; 12 nucleotides line up with TRBD2. Germline V gene lookup returns CDR1 SNHLY and CDR2 FYNNEI. This CDR3 is 15 amino acids long. The J segment lost 5 bases and the V segment lost 6 bases, leaving 6 bases of the junction unmatched. As DNA, the CDR3 is TGTGCCAGCAGCAGACTAGCGGGGGTAGGAGATACGCAGTATTTT. Translating it yields CASSRLAGVGDTQYF.

This clone was observed a handful of times. The chain employs TRBV18 and TRBJ2-3; D call uncertain. The CDR3 is 11 amino acids. V dropped 4 bases and J dropped 6 bases, with 5 bases sitting between them. Germline V CDR1 and CDR2: KGHSH, LQKENI. The DNA of the CDR3 is TGTGCCAGCTCACAAGACGATACGCAGTATTTT. Protein product: CASSQDDTQYF.

This clone appeared a single time. The J gene is TRBJ1-2, the V gene TRBV7-2, with TRBD1 identical over 10 bases. The germline V gene encodes CDR1 SGHTA and CDR2 FQGNSA. V dropped 5 bases and J dropped 9; count of bases not matched to a gene: 12. The CDR3 covers 15 residues. The CDR3 loop reads CASSTLRTGGGSYTF. CDR3 nucleotide sequence: TGTGCCAGCAGCACCCTTCGGACAGGGGGTGGAAGCTACACCTTC. The complete variable domain, with remaining parts taken from reference TRBV7-2 and TRBJ1-2, reads GAGVSQSPSNKVTEKGKDVELRCDPISGHTALYWYRQSLGQGLEFLIYFQGNSAPDKSGLPSDRFSAERTGGSVSTLTIQRTQQEDSAVYLCASSTLRTGGGSYTFGSGTRLTVV.

This chain connects TRBV7-2 to TRBJ2-7, with D uncertain. The germline V and J ends were trimmed by 5 bases and 4 bases, with 15 bases remaining between them. Germline lookup yields CDR1 SGHTA and CDR2 FQGNSA. This CDR3 spans 14 amino acids. CDR3 region: CASSRGPESYEQYF. The DNA for the CDR3 is TGTGCCAGCAGCCGAGGCCCAGAATCGTACGAGCAGTACTTC. Full variable domain (missing parts from reference TRBV7-2 and TRBJ2-7): GAGVSQSPSNKVTEKGKDVELRCDPISGHTALYWYRQSLGQGLEFLIYFQGNSAPDKSGLPSDRFSAERTGGSVSTLTIQRTQQEDSAVYLCASSRGPESYEQYFGPGTRLTVT.

Remarks on this clone: At one end the junction does not follow the germline gene, possibly because of a read error. V and J are TRBV6-5 and TRBJ2-7; 9 nucleotides agree with TRBD1. The CDR3 has 11 amino acids. From germline, CDR1 is MNHEY and CDR2 SVGAGI. This CDR3 reads CASSTTGQGFF. CDR3 nucleotide sequence: TGTGCCAGCAGTACTACGGGACAGGGCTTCTTC.

The rearrangement uses TRBV14 and TRBJ2-7, with 10 bases matching TRBD2. The CDR3 is 15 residues long. J was trimmed by 7 bases and V by 4 bases; bases with no gene match: 10. CDR1 SGHDN and CDR2 FVKESK come from the germline V gene. The CDR3 loop reads CASSRRTSGIEEQYF. CDR3 nucleotides: TGTGCCAGCAGCCGACGCACTAGCGGGATAGAGGAGCAGTACTTC.

The chain couples TRBV5-8 to TRBJ2-1; TRBD2 agrees at 7 bases. Looked up from germline, CDR1 is SGHTS and CDR2 is YDEGEE. With V trimmed by 3 bases and J by 3 bases, 6 bases remained unmatched. The CDR3 extends over 15 amino acids. The CDR3 DNA reads TGTGCCAGCAGCTCGGAAGCGGGGATCTACAATGAGCAGTTCTTC. This sequence encodes CASSSEAGIYNEQFF.

The chain uses TRBV18 and TRBJ2-5; a possible D gene is TRBD1 (8 bases). The CDR3 length is 14 residues. Germline V gives CDR1 KGHSH, CDR2 LQKENI. Trimming removed 2 bases at V and 4 bases at J, with 11 bases between. The CDR3 DNA reads as TGTGCCAGCTCACCAAACAGGGGGGGAGAGACCCAGTACTTC. Translating gives CASSPNRGGETQYF.

The CDR3 nucleotides read TGTGCCAGCAGCCCCCTCCCTGGGGCCAACGTCCTGACTTTC. Translated, it gives CASSPLPGANVLTF. The chain has TRBV28 and TRBJ2-6; unclear D gene. CDR1 is MDHEN, CDR2 SYDVKM, per germline. Trimming took off 6 bases at V and 2 bases at J, with 8 bases between the two ends. The CDR3 sequence is 14 residues long.

This clone was counted a few times. V is TRBV5-8 and J is TRBJ2-7; 7 bases map to TRBD1. Looked up from germline, CDR1 is SGHTS and CDR2 is YDEGEE. The V segment lost 2 bases and the J segment 3 bases; nucleotides outside the gene matches: 2. The CDR3 spans 13 residues. The CDR3 loop is CASSLRQGYEQYF. The CDR3, as DNA: TGTGCCAGCAGCTTAAGACAGGGCTACGAGCAGTACTTC.

This clone was seen once. The chain links TRBV6-6 to TRBJ1-2, with D possibly matching TRBD1 (6 bases). The CDR3 loop spans 12 amino acids. Trimming cost V 10 bases and J 7 bases, with 16 bases left between them. The V gene's germline CDR1 is MNHNY and CDR2 SVGAGI (reference sequence). DNA for the CDR3: TGTGCCATCTCGGACAGCAGCGGTGGCTACACCTTC. It specifies CAISDSSGGYTF.

The chain is built from TRBV7-9 and TRBJ2-7; possibly TRBD1 for D (6 bases). CDR1 is SEHNR and CDR2 is FQNEAQ in the germline V gene (reference sequence). CDR3 size: 14 residues. Trimming left V 1 base short and J 3 bases short, with 10 bases between. The DNA of the CDR3 is TGTGCCAGCAGCTTAGGGGGGCAGGGCTACGAGCAGTACTTC. Its translation: CASSLGGQGYEQYF.

The gene calls are TRBV4-3 and TRBJ2-3; TRBD2 is a possible D gene (6 bases). The V end was cut by 8 bases, the J end by 0 bases, with 12 bases between. The CDR3 totals 14 residues. The germline V gene encodes CDR1 LGHNA and CDR2 YSLEER. CDR3 in amino acids: CASSLAASTDTQYF. CDR3 sequence (DNA): TGCGCCAGCTCACTAGCTGCTAGCACAGATACGCAGTATTTT.

CDR3 sequence reads: CASSDLQGRVSYEQYF. The CDR3 nucleotides are TGTGCCAGCAGTGACTTACAGGGAAGGGTATCCTACGAGCAGTACTTC. This chain uses TRBV28 with TRBJ2-7; weak D call: TRBD1 (6 bases). This CDR3 is built from 16 residues. Trimming cost V 5 bases and J 1 base, with 18 bases left between them. Germline V CDR1 and CDR2: MDHEN, SYDVKM.

In the case of this clone: The same CDR3 also results from other DNA sequences found in this sample. V usage is TRBV4-3 and J usage is TRBJ1-6; D might be TRBD1 (5 bases). This CDR3 region has 15 residues. In germline, CDR1 is LGHNA, CDR2 YSLEER. The V end was cut by 1 base, the J end by 10 bases, with 14 bases between. CDR3 loop: CASSQVGGLGSPLHF. CDR3 in DNA: TGCGCCAGCAGCCAAGTCGGGGGTCTGGGATCACCCCTCCACTTT.

The V and J genes are TRBV27 and TRBJ2-7; D gene uncertain. The V end was cut by 8 bases, the J end by 1 base, with 12 bases between. CDR1 and CDR2 from the germline V gene are MNHEY and SMNVEV (reference sequence). The CDR3 runs 13 residues. Here the CDR3 reads CASCSPASYEQYF. The DNA for the CDR3 is TGTGCCAGCTGCAGTCCAGCGTCCTACGAGCAGTACTTC.

This clone was detected only once. The chain is built from TRBV7-9 and TRBJ2-7; 10 bases are shared with TRBD1. CDR3 size: 16 residues. Losses at the gene ends were 5 bases for V and 3 bases for J; bases not matched to a gene: 10. From germline, CDR1 is SEHNR and CDR2 FQNEAQ (reference sequence). The CDR3 is CASSDRQGAHRYEQYF. The CDR3 coding sequence is TGTGCCAGCAGCGACCGACAGGGGGCCCACCGCTACGAGCAGTACTTC.